These T cell receptor beta chains were read from a single sample in a study of blood T cell repertoires in COVID-19. TCRdb keeps only in-frame clones here, not all; method: immunoSEQ multiplex PCR. Of around 250,000 clones listed, roughly 85% are singletons. Sequenced sample: peripheral blood. The receptors originated from a woman in her 30s with active or convalescent COVID-19. The CDR3 runs from the conserved cysteine through the conserved F or W. The D gene is left open where the match is weak. Part of the rows lack a size; the others show once, few, many or a class for expanded clones.

j_call d_call v_call cdr3_length clone_size cdr3_nt cdr3_aa
TRBJ1-3 - TRBV14 16 few TGTGCCAGCAGCCAAGACACGACATACTCTGGAAACACCATATATTTT CASSQDTTYSGNTIYF
TRBJ1-2 TRBD1 TRBV5-1 15 few TGCGCCAGCAGCTGGGGACAGGGGGGTAACTATGGCTACACCTTC CASSWGQGGNYGYTF
TRBJ1-4 - TRBV18 15 - TGTGCCAGCTCACCAAGGTCAGGTCTCGATGAAAAACTGTTTTTT CASSPRSGLDEKLFF
TRBJ2-3 - TRBV10-1 13 - TGCGCCAGCAGTGAGTCTAGCTCAGATACGCAGTATTTT CASSESSSDTQYF
TRBJ2-7 - TRBV4-3 14 - TGCGCCAGCAGCCAACTCCCGGGAAGCTACGAGCAGTACTTC CASSQLPGSYEQYF
TRBJ1-5 TRBD1 TRBV24-1 16 - TGTGCCACCAGTGACGGGGACAGACGGTGGAATCAGCCCCAGCATTTT CATSDGDRRWNQPQHF
TRBJ2-7 - TRBV6-2/TRBV6-3 15 - TGTGCCAGCAGTTCCCTCGTGGAGGTGACCTACGAGCAGTACTTC CASSSLVEVTYEQYF
TRBJ2-6 - TRBV27 17 - TGTGCCAGCAGTTTTTCAGGAACAGGCTCTGGGGCCAACGTCCTGACTTTC CASSFSGTGSGANVLTF
TRBJ1-1 - TRBV6-5 13 - TGTGCCAGCAGGAGAGGGGGGAACACTGAAGCTTTCTTT CASRRGGNTEAFF
TRBJ1-1 TRBD1 TRBV9 14 - TGTGCCAGCAGCGTAGGACAGGGGAACACTGAAGCTTTCTTT CASSVGQGNTEAFF
TRBJ2-5 - TRBV11-2 15 - TGTGCCAGCAGTTCTAGCTGGGTAGGGGGTGAGACCCAGTACTTC CASSSSWVGGETQYF
TRBJ2-1 TRBD1 TRBV7-3 15 - TGTGCCAGCAGCTTATGGGCAGGGGGCTACAATGAGCAGTTCTTC CASSLWAGGYNEQFF
TRBJ1-2 TRBD1 TRBV5-6 15 - TGTGCCAGCAGCCCCCGGGCAGGGGGGAGCTATGGCTACACCTTC CASSPRAGGSYGYTF
TRBJ1-2 - TRBV6-5 14 - TGTGCCAGCAGTACCCCAGGGGTTAACTATGGCTACACCTTC CASSTPGVNYGYTF
TRBJ2-1 TRBD2 TRBV10-3 16 once TGTGCCATCAGTGACGGTACTAGCGGGGGGGTCAATGAGCAGTTCTTC CAISDGTSGGVNEQFF
TRBJ2-1 - TRBV9 16 - TGTGCCAGCAGCGTAGTGGTTGAGGGCGCCAACGGTGAGCAGTTCTTC CASSVVVEGANGEQFF
TRBJ1-2 - TRBV5-6 12 once TGTGCCTCCCACCCGGGGGACTATGGCTACACCTTC CASHPGDYGYTF
TRBJ2-1 TRBD2 TRBV3-1/TRBV3-2 16 - TGTGCCAGCAGCGCTTTAAGCGGGGGGGCTAGTTATGAGCAGTTCTTC CASSALSGGASYEQFF
TRBJ1-1 - TRBV29-1 15 - TGCAGCGTTGCTCGGGGACATCCAGGGGACACTGAAGCTTTCTTT CSVARGHPGDTEAFF
TRBJ1-5 TRBD1 TRBV20-1 15 - TGCAGTGCTAGTCAGGGGGCTTCTAGCAATCAGCCCCAGCATTTT CSASQGASSNQPQHF
TRBJ1-2 - TRBV6-5 13 - TGTGCCAGCAGTCTCCGGAGGAACTATGGCTACACCTTC CASSLRRNYGYTF
TRBJ1-4 - TRBV7-8 15 - TGTGCCAGCTTGCCCTCGGTGGCAACTAATGAAAAACTGTTTTTT CASLPSVATNEKLFF
TRBJ1-2 - TRBV7-9 17 once TGTGCCAGCACCGATAGTAGGGGTGGAGGGAGGCCGGATGGCTACACCTTC CASTDSRGGGRPDGYTF
TRBJ1-6 - TRBV6-2/TRBV6-3 13 few TGTGCCAGCAGTTACGAAGAGATATCACCCCTCCACTTT CASSYEEISPLHF
TRBJ1-6 - TRBV28 16 - TGTGCCAGCAGTTCTCTACCCGCCTCATCAAGATCACCCCTCCACTTT CASSSLPASSRSPLHF
TRBJ2-1 TRBD2 TRBV2 16 - TGTGCCACCGGATCGACTAGCGGGCCAGTTAGGAATGAGCAGTTCTTC CATGSTSGPVRNEQFF
TRBJ1-1 - TRBV28 14 - TGTGCCAGCAGTTATCCTTTTCAGGGGCCCGAAGCTTTCTTT CASSYPFQGPEAFF
TRBJ2-3 TRBD2 TRBV5-4 15 - TGTGCCAGCCTAGCGGGGGGGCCGGGCACAGATACGCAGTATTTT CASLAGGPGTDTQYF
TRBJ2-3 TRBD2 TRBV15 13 - TGTGCCACCAGCAGAGATTCTTGGCGGGGGTGGTATTTT CATSRDSWRGWYF
TRBJ2-2 TRBD2 TRBV5-1 16 - TGCGCCAGCAGCCTCGGACTAGCGGACCGCGGGGGGGAGCTGTTTTTT CASSLGLADRGGELFF
TRBJ2-7 - TRBV18 14 - TGTGCCAGCTCACCTTCGGGGAGGAACTACGAGCAGTACTTC CASSPSGRNYEQYF
TRBJ1-2 - TRBV5-1 13 - TGCGCCAGCAGCTGGGGGAGGGAGTATGGCTACACCTTC CASSWGREYGYTF
TRBJ2-3 TRBD2 TRBV6-2/TRBV6-3 14 - TGTGCCAGCAGTTCGCTAGCGGGGTCAGATACGCAGTATTTT CASSSLAGSDTQYF
TRBJ1-2 TRBD1 TRBV28 14 - TGTGCCAGCAGTTTAAATCAGGGGGCGGAAGGCTACACCTTC CASSLNQGAEGYTF
TRBJ2-3 - TRBV19 14 - TGTGCCAGTAGAGACAGAGGAAGGGTGGATACGCAGTATTTT CASRDRGRVDTQYF
TRBJ1-2 - TRBV5-1 14 - TGCGCCAGCAGCCCGACGACGATTTCGGGTGGCTACACCTTC CASSPTTISGGYTF
TRBJ2-7 - TRBV19 11 - TGTGCCAGCGGGGAGAGGTACGAGCAGTACTTC CASGERYEQYF
TRBJ1-2 - TRBV2 14 - TGTGCCAGCAACTACGCCCAGGGGTCCTATGGCTACACCTTC CASNYAQGSYGYTF
TRBJ2-7 TRBD1 TRBV3-1/TRBV3-2 14 - TGTGCCAGCAGCTACGGACAGGGGGCTGGCGGGCAGTACTTC CASSYGQGAGGQYF
TRBJ1-6 - TRBV5-5 14 - TGTGCCAGCAGCTCGGTTACAGGGAGTTCACCCCTCCACTTT CASSSVTGSSPLHF
TRBJ2-1 TRBD2 TRBV19 15 - TGTGCCAGTAGACGAGCGGGGACCTCCTACAATGAGCAGTTCTTC CASRRAGTSYNEQFF
TRBJ1-5 TRBD1 TRBV9 15 - TGTGCCAGCAGCGTAGGGACAGGGGGCAATCAGCCCCAGCATTTT CASSVGTGGNQPQHF
TRBJ2-7 TRBD1 TRBV4-3 16 - TGCGCCAGCAGCCAAGATTCGGACAGGGTAAGGTCCGAGCAGTACTTC CASSQDSDRVRSEQYF
TRBJ2-3 TRBD2 TRBV18 15 once TGTGCCAGCTCCCCGGGACTAGCGGGCACAGATACGCAGTATTTT CASSPGLAGTDTQYF
TRBJ2-7 TRBD1 TRBV2 14 - TGTGCCAGCAGTACGCAGGGGGTCGGCTACGAGCAGTACTTC CASSTQGVGYEQYF
TRBJ2-6 TRBD2 TRBV2 18 - TGTGCCAGCAGTCGATCGGGACTAGTAAGCTCTGGGGCCAACGTCCTGACTTTC CASSRSGLVSSGANVLTF
TRBJ1-3 - TRBV5-1 15 - TGCGCCAGCAGCCTAGGACAGAGCTCTGGAAACACCATATATTTT CASSLGQSSGNTIYF
TRBJ1-1 TRBD1 TRBV29-1 14 - TGCAGCGTCAAGAAGACAGGGGTGAACACTGAAGCTTTCTTT CSVKKTGVNTEAFF
TRBJ1-5 TRBD1 TRBV5-6 14 - TGTGCCAGCAGCTCGTATTGGACAGGTCAGCCCCAGCATTTT CASSSYWTGQPQHF